Listed here are 3 T cell receptor beta chains from one sample, sequenced in a study of blood T cell repertoires in COVID-19. Sequenced by immunoSEQ multiplex PCR; TCRdb stores in-frame clones only, minus some. The sample has fewer than 600,000 clones, approximately 92% seen once. Sample: peripheral blood. The source of these receptors is a man aged 18 to 29 with COVID-19, enrolled during active disease.

CDR3 nucleotides: TGTGCCAGCAGCTCCCAGACTAGCGGGGTTTCAGATACGCAGTATTTT. This sequence encodes CASSSQTSGVSDTQYF. The chain couples TRBV11-2 to TRBJ2-3; 11 nucleotides align to TRBD2. CDR1 and CDR2 from the germline V gene are SGHAT and FQNNGV. This CDR3 has 16 amino acids. Trimming removed 4 bases from V and 4 bases from J; junction bases left unmatched: 7.

The V gene is TRBV5-6, the J gene TRBJ2-7, with 10 nucleotides matching TRBD1. V shed 3 bases, J shed 7 bases, and the junction held 16 bases outside the gene matches. Germline V lookup: CDR1 SGHDT, CDR2 YYEEEE. This CDR3 is built from 17 residues. The CDR3 is CASSYYFRDRGSREQYF. The CDR3 DNA reads TGTGCCAGCAGCTATTACTTCCGGGACAGGGGATCGAGAGAGCAGTACTTC.

The chain uses TRBV28 and TRBJ2-3, with TRBD2 matching over 10 bases. Unmatched junction bases numbered 6, after V lost 1 base and J lost 8 bases. The germline gives CDR1 MDHEN, CDR2 SYDVKM. This CDR3 has 15 residues. The CDR3 region has the DNA TGTGCCAGCAGTTTATCTAGCGGGGGAGGAGGTACGCAGTATTTT. Protein sequence: CASSLSSGGGGTQYF.